The clone carrying this T cell receptor (beta chain) was picked up many times. The antigen remains undetermined. TCRdb passed the 5' RACE reads through MiXCR, listing each CDR3 protein once. This sample has 150,000 to 200,000 distinct CDR3 sequences, with 13% found just once. This specimen comes from a study of CD8 T cells in ankylosing spondylitis. V shed 3 bases and J shed 4 bases, with 10 bases lying between them. Germline loops: CDR1 DFQATT, CDR2 SNEGSKA (reference sequence). The CDR3 covers 14 residues. Study-level findings and limits: Made up of about eight highly homologous variants, a TCR beta motif appeared characteristic of ankylosing spondylitis blood.

The sequence was collected from a female donor with ankylosing spondylitis or in good health (not recorded which). The sequenced sample consisted of blood, either unsorted or a sorted T cell fraction (not recorded which). This chain uses TRBV20-1 with TRBJ1-6; tentatively, D is TRBD1 (5 bases). The CDR3 DNA is TGCAGTGCTAGTTTGGGGGGATATAATTCACCCCTCCACTTT. This sequence encodes CSASLGGYNSPLHF.